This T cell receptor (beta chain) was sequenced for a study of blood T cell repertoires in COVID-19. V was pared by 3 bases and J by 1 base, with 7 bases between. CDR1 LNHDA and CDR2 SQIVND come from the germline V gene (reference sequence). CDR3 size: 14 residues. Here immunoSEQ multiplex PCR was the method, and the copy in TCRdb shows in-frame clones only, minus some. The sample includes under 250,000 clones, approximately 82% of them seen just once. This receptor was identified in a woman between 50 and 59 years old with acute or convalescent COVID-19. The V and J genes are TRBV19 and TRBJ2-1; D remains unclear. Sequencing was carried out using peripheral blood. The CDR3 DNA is TGTGCCAGTAGTATGGCGGTATCCTACAATGAGCAGTTCTTC. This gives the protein CASSMAVSYNEQFF.